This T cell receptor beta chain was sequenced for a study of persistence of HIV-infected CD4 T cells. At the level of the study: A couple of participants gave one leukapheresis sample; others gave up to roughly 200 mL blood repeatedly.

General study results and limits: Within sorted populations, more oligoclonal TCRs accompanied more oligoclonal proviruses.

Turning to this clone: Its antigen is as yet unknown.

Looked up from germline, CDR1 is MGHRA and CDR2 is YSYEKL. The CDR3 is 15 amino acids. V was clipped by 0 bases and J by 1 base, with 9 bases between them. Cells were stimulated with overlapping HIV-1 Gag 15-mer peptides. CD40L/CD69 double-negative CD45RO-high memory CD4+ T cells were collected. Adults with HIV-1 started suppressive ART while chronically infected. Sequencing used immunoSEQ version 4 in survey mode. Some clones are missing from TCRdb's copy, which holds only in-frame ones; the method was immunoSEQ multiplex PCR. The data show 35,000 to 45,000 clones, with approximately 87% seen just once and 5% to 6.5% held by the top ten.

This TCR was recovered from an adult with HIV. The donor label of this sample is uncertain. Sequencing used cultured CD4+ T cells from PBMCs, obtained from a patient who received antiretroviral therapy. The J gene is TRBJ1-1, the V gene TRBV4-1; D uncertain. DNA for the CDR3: TGCGCCAGCAGCCAAGATCTTACCCGGAACACTGAAGCTTTCTTT. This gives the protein CASSQDLTRNTEAFF.